This entry lists 24 T cell receptor beta chains sequenced from one sample in a study of T cells generated in artificial thymic organoids. Separate semi-nested PCRs amplified TCRalpha and TCRbeta libraries using constant-region reverse primers in TRAC or TRBC. MiXCR, applied by TCRdb to the 5' RACE reads, yields one record per CDR3 protein. The sample consists of more than 3,000 distinct CDR3 sequences, about a third of them appearing once. The specimen was naive CD8+ T cells from blood. The subset: CD3+TCRalphabeta+CD8SP T cells; for blood, CD45RO-CCR7+ naive CD8+ T cells. These receptors were taken from a human donor who gave cord blood stem cells for thymic organoid culture, a cardiac surgery patient who gave postnatal thymus, or a blood donor (not recorded which).

The CDR3 here is CASSSGQGMDEQFF. The CDR3 coding sequence is TGCGCCAGCAGCTCTGGACAGGGTATGGATGAGCAGTTCTTC. The genes are TRBV5-1 and TRBJ2-1, with 8 nucleotides matching TRBD1. This CDR3 has 14 amino acids. V lost 3 bases to trimming and J lost 8 bases; unmatched junction nucleotides: 7. Germline CDR1 and CDR2: SGHRS and YFSETQ.

This clonotype was counted a few times. CDR3 sequence: CASSSGLAGGSDTQYF. The DNA of the CDR3 is TGTGCCAGCAGCTCTGGACTAGCGGGGGGATCAGATACGCAGTATTTT. The chain uses TRBV7-8 and TRBJ2-3; 14 bases align to TRBD2. The CDR3 has 16 residues. From germline, CDR1 is SGHVS and CDR2 FQNEAQ. The J segment lost 4 bases and the V segment lost 4 bases, leaving 4 bases of the junction unmatched.

The chain carries TRBV13 and TRBJ2-7; maybe TRBD2 (5 bases). CDR3 length equals 13 residues. Per germline, CDR1 PRHDT and CDR2 FYEKMQ (reference sequence). V was shortened by 5 bases and J by 3 bases, with 11 bases between the two germline ends. The CDR3 is CASSINRGYEQYF. The CDR3 nucleotides are TGTGCCAGCAGCATCAACCGGGGCTACGAGCAGTACTTC.

The chain links TRBV7-3 to TRBJ1-1; weak D call: TRBD1 (5 bases). V was shortened by 0 bases and J by 0 bases, with 11 bases between the two germline ends. Per the germline V gene, CDR1 is SGHTA and CDR2 is FQGTGA. The CDR3 is made up of 16 amino acids. The CDR3, as DNA: TGTGCCAGCAGCTTAACGTCAGGGATGATGAACACTGAAGCTTTCTTT. This sequence encodes CASSLTSGMMNTEAFF.

Relative to its sample, this clonotype is medium-sized. CDR3 nucleotides: TGTGCCAGCAAAGACCTAGGGGAGGCCTACGAGCAGTACTTC. Protein: CASKDLGEAYEQYF. This chain connects TRBV6-2 or TRBV6-3 to TRBJ2-7, with D perhaps TRBD2 (6 bases). The CDR3 is made up of 14 amino acids. The ends were cut back, 7 bases at V and 2 bases at J, with 15 bases in the middle. CDR1 and CDR2 from the germline V gene are MNHEY and SVGEGT.

This chain links TRBV20-1 with TRBJ1-5, with unresolved D. The CDR3 totals 12 residues. Trimming removed 0 bases at V and 7 bases at J, with 7 bases between. Germline CDR1 DFQATT, CDR2 SNEGSKA (reference sequence). The CDR3 DNA reads as TGCAGTGCTAGAGACGGGCTCCAGCCCCAGCATTTT. Amino acids: CSARDGLQPQHF.

Worth noting for this clonotype: This sequence may be a read error, since a much larger clone differs from it by one base. The rearrangement links TRBV20-1 to TRBJ2-4; D is perhaps TRBD1 (6 bases). This CDR3 comprises 14 residues. Trimming cost V 4 bases and J 6 bases, with 16 bases left between them. Germline lookup yields CDR1 DFQATT and CDR2 SNEGSKA (reference sequence). The CDR3 DNA sequence: TGCAGTGCTAATGGCAGGGGCGGACTAAACATTCAGTACTTC. Encoded protein: CSANGRGGLNIQYF.

A note on this clonotype: One junction end does not reproduce the germline sequence, and a read error may be involved. This rearrangement joins TRBV9 to TRBJ2-2, with D perhaps matching TRBD2 (5 bases). Germline lookup yields CDR1 SGDLS and CDR2 YYNGEE. The CDR3 sequence is 15 residues long. The CDR3, as DNA: TGTGCCAGCTCCCCGTACTGGACCCTGTCCGGGGTGCTGTTTTTT. Amino acid sequence: CASSPYWTLSGVLFF.

Only a few counts were recorded for this clonotype. V gene TRBV20-1 combines with J gene TRBJ2-1, with 8 positions matching TRBD2. Germline trimming cut 3 bases from V and 0 bases from J; bases unmatched to any gene: 10. The germline V gene has CDR1 DFQATT and CDR2 SNEGSKA (reference sequence). CDR3 length: 17 residues. The DNA of the CDR3 is TGCAGTGCTAGTGGGATCGGGAGGGAGGTCTCCTACAATGAGCAGTTCTTC. Protein: CSASGIGREVSYNEQFF.

As to this clonotype: A much larger clone differs by one base, so this may be a read error. V and J are TRBV7-2 and TRBJ2-3; 9 nucleotides line up with TRBD2. The germline gives CDR1 SGHTA, CDR2 FQGNSA. The CDR3 is 13 amino acids. V shed 9 bases and J 2 bases; nucleotides not matched to a gene: 3. The CDR3 DNA is TGTGCCAGTGCGGGGGGGGACACAGATACGCAGTATTTT. This translates into CASAGGDTDTQYF.

This clonotype is labeled as medium-sized. The V call is TRBV9, the J call TRBJ2-3; D unclear. V lost 4 bases and J 2 bases, leaving 11 bases between the germline ends. The germline gives CDR1 SGDLS, CDR2 YYNGEE. The CDR3 totals 14 residues. CDR3 in DNA: TGTGCCAGCAGCCTCCATGGGGACACAGATACGCAGTATTTT. Encoded protein: CASSLHGDTDTQYF.

V is TRBV27 and J is TRBJ2-1; perhaps TRBD1 as D (6 bases). Between the trimmed V and J ends, which lost 5 bases and 4 bases, there was a span of 9 bases. Per the germline V gene, CDR1 is MNHEY and CDR2 is SMNVEV (reference sequence). The CDR3 has 13 amino acids. CDR3 bases: TGTGCCAGCAGTCGGACAGCTTACAATGAGCAGTTCTTC. Amino acids: CASSRTAYNEQFF.

The gene calls are TRBV4-2 and TRBJ2-1; TRBD2 matches 16 bases. J lost 5 bases, V lost 4 bases, and 5 bases had no gene match. Per the germline V gene, CDR1 is LGHNA and CDR2 is YNFKEQ. The CDR3 is 17 residues long. This CDR3 is CASSPGLAGGFHNEQFF. Written as DNA, the CDR3 is TGTGCCAGCAGCCCGGGACTAGCGGGGGGGTTCCACAATGAGCAGTTCTTC.

By share, this clonotype ranks as medium-sized (0.01 to 0.1%). The chain carries TRBV12-3 or TRBV12-4 and TRBJ2-5; 10 bases are shared with TRBD2. This CDR3 contains 12 residues. V lost 11 bases and J lost 2; bases outside the gene matches: 2. The CDR3 spells CASSGGQETQYF. The CDR3 DNA is TGTGCCTCTAGCGGGGGTCAAGAGACCCAGTACTTC.

The rearrangement uses TRBV20-1 and TRBJ2-5; TRBD1 or TRBD2 may be the D gene (5 bases each). Germline loops: CDR1 DFQATT, CDR2 SNEGSKA (reference sequence). Between the trimmed V and J ends, which lost 0 bases and 5 bases, there was a span of 16 bases. This CDR3 spans 15 amino acids. The CDR3 is CSARDLGRDGETQYF. CDR3 nucleotides: TGCAGTGCTAGAGATCTAGGCCGGGACGGCGAGACCCAGTACTTC.

Points on this clonotype: Mismatch with germline at one junction end may stem from a read error. V is TRBV7-9 and J is TRBJ1-5; D uncertain. Germline CDR1 and CDR2: SEHNR and FQNEAQ (reference sequence). CDR3 size: 13 residues. CDR3 sequence (DNA): TGTGCCCGCAGCTCGAATAGCAATCAGCCCCAGCATTTT. Amino acids: CARSSNSNQPQHF.

This clonotype is deemed medium-sized (0.01 to 0.1%). This rearrangement joins TRBV6-5 to TRBJ1-1; D is undetermined. The CDR3 has 14 amino acids. The V gene's germline CDR1 is MNHEY and CDR2 SVGAGI. The V end lost 0 bases, the J end lost 7 bases, and 12 bases lay between the germline ends. CDR3 amino acids: CASSYSRRQSEAFF. CDR3 bases: TGTGCCAGCAGTTACTCGAGGCGGCAGAGTGAAGCTTTCTTT.

A remark on this clonotype: This clone may be a read error of a much larger clone one base away. The chain has TRBV29-1 and TRBJ2-7; D perhaps matches TRBD2 (6 bases). This CDR3 is 11 amino acids long. The germline V and J ends were trimmed by 5 bases and 5 bases, with 10 bases remaining between them. Germline assignment: CDR1 SQVTM and CDR2 ANQGSEA. The chain's CDR3 is CSVLGGNEQYF. Written as DNA, the CDR3 is TGCAGCGTTCTGGGCGGGAACGAGCAGTACTTC.

With respect to this clonotype: Possible read error: a much larger clone is one base away. The CDR3 nucleotides are TGTGCCATCACAAGGGGCGGGTTCGACGAGCAGTACTTC. It encodes CAITRGGFDEQYF. V is TRBV12-3 or TRBV12-4 and J is TRBJ2-7, with D possibly being TRBD1 or TRBD2 (5 bases each). V shed 10 bases and J shed 5 bases, with 18 bases lying between them. The CDR3 totals 13 residues.

The V call is TRBV27, the J call TRBJ1-4; tentative D call: TRBD1 (5 bases). Germline CDR1 is MNHEY and CDR2 is SMNVEV (reference sequence). V was pared by 5 bases and J by 7 bases, with 11 bases between. The CDR3 is made up of 13 amino acids. The CDR3 DNA sequence: TGTGCCAGCAGTATGGCAGGGCCTGAAAAACTGTTTTTT. Protein sequence: CASSMAGPEKLFF. Full variable domain (remainder filled in from reference TRBV27 and TRBJ1-4): EAQVTQNPRYLITVTGKKLTVTCSQNMNHEYMSWYRQDPGLGLRQIYYSMNVEVTDKGDVPEGYKVSRKEKRNFPLILESPSPNQTSLYFCASSMAGPEKLFFGSGTQLSVL.

About this clonotype itself: A much larger clonotype is one base distant, so this may be a read error. The chain is built from TRBV5-5 and TRBJ2-7, with no clear D. The germline gives CDR1 SGHKS, CDR2 YYEKEE (reference sequence). V lost 3 bases to trimming and J lost 9 bases, with 10 bases between them. The CDR3 extends over 11 amino acids. The CDR3: CASSWGLAQYF. CDR3 sequence (DNA): TGTGCCAGCAGCTGGGGTCTCGCGCAGTACTTC.

With respect to this clonotype: A much larger clone differs by one base, so this may be a read error. The chain couples TRBV7-2 to TRBJ2-1; no clear D. This CDR3 has 15 residues. The V gene's germline CDR1 is SGHTA and CDR2 FQGNSA. This CDR3 reads CAGSLAESNYNEQFF. The CDR3 nucleotides are TGTGCCGGCAGCTTAGCAGAATCTAACTACAATGAGCAGTTCTTC.

This clonotype turned up a few times. V gene TRBV28 combines with J gene TRBJ1-2, with D uncertain. CDR1 MDHEN and CDR2 SYDVKM come from the germline V gene. CDR3 size: 14 residues. Deletions cut 4 bases from V and 6 bases from J, with 15 bases between. The chain's CDR3 is CASSSPLREDGYTF. The CDR3 region has the DNA TGTGCCAGCAGTTCCCCCCTCCGGGAGGATGGCTACACCTTC.

This clonotype turned up a few times. The chain joins TRBV6-5 to TRBJ2-6, with D unresolved. Germline values: CDR1 MNHEY, CDR2 SVGAGI. V gave up 0 bases and J gave up 0 bases, with 6 bases separating them. This CDR3 has 16 residues. CDR3 protein: CASSYSRCSGANVLTF. The CDR3 DNA is TGTGCCAGCAGTTACTCGAGATGCTCTGGGGCCAACGTCCTGACTTTC.